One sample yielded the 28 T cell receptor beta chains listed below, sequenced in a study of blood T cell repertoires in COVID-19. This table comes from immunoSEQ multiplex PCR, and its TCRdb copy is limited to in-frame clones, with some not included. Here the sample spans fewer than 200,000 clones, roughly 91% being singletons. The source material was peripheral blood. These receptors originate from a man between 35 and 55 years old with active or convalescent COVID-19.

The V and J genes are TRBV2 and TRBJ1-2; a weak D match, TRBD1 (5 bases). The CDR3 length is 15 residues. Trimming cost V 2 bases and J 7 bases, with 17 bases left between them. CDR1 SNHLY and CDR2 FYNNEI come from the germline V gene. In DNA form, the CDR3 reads TGTGCCAGCAGTGAAATACGTCAGGGACTAGGTGGCTACACCTTC. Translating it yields CASSEIRQGLGGYTF. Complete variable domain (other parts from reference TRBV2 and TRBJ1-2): EPEVTQTPSHQVTQMGQEVILRCVPISNHLYFYWYRQILGQKVEFLVSFYNNEISEKSEIFDDQFSVERPDGSNFTLKIRSTKLEDSAMYFCASSEIRQGLGGYTFGSGTRLTVV.

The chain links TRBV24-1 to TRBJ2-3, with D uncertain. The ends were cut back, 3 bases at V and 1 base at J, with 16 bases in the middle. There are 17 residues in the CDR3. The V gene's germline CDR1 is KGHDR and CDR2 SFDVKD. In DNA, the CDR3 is TGTGCCACCAGTGATCCGCGTTCGTTACGTGGCACAGATACGCAGTATTTT. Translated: CATSDPRSLRGTDTQYF.

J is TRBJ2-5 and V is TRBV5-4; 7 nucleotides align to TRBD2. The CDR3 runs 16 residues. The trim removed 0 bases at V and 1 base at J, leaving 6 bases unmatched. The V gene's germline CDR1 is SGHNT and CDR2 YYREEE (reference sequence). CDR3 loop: CASSLAAGVSQETQYF. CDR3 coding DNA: TGTGCCAGCAGCTTGGCCGCGGGAGTCTCCCAAGAGACCCAGTACTTC.

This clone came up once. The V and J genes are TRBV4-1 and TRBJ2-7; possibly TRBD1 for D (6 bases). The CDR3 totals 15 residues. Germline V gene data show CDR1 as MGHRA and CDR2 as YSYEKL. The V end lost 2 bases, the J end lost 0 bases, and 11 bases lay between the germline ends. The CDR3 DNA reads TGCGCCAGCAGCCAACCGGGCAGGGGCTCCTACGAGCAGTACTTC. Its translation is CASSQPGRGSYEQYF.

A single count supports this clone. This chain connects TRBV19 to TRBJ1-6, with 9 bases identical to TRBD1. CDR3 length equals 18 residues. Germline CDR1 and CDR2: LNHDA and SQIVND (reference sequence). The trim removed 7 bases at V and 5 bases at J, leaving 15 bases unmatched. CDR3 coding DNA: TGTGCCAGTACTCGGAGGGGGACAGGGACCCCTAATAATTCACCCCTCCACTTT. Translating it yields CASTRRGTGTPNNSPLHF.

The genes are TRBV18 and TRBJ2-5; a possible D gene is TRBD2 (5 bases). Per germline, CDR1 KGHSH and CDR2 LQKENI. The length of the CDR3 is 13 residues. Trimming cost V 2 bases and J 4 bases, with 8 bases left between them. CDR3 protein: CASSPVAGETQYF. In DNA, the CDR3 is TGTGCCAGCTCACCAGTTGCGGGAGAGACCCAGTACTTC. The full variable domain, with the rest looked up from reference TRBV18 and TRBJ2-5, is NAGVMQNPRHLVRRRGQEARLRCSPMKGHSHVYWYRQLPEEGLKFMVYLQKENIIDESGMPKERFSAEFPKEGPSILRIQQVVRGDSAAYFCASSPVAGETQYFGPGTRLLVL.

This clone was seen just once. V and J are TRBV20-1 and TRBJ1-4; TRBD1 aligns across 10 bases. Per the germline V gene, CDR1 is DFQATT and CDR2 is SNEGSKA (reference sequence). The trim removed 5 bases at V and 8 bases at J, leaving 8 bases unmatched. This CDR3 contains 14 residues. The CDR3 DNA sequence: TGCAGTGCTCGTGGGACAGGGGTTGGAGAAAAACTGTTTTTT. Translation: CSARGTGVGEKLFF.

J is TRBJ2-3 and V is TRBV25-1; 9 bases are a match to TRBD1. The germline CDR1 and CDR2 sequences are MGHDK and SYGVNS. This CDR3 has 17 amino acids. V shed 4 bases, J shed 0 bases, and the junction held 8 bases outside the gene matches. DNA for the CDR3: TGTGCCAGCAGTGGCTGGACAGGGGCGGAGAGCACAGATACGCAGTATTTT. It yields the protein CASSGWTGAESTDTQYF. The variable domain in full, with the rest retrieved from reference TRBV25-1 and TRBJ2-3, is EADIYQTPRYLVIGTGKKITLECSQTMGHDKMYWYQQDPGMELHLIHYSYGVNSTEKGDLSSESTVSRIRTEHFPLTLESARPSHTSQYLCASSGWTGAESTDTQYFGPGTRLTVL.

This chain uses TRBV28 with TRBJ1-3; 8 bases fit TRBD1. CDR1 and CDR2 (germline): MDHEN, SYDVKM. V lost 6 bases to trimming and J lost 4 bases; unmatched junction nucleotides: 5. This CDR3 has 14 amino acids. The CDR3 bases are TGTGCCAGCAGCCCAGGGGGCGCAGGAAACACCATATATTTT. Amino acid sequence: CASSPGGAGNTIYF. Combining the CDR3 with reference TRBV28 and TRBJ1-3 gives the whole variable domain DVKVTQSSRYLVKRTGEKVFLECVQDMDHENMFWYRQDPGLGLRLIYFSYDVKMKEKGDIPEGYSVSREKKERFSLILESASTNQTSMYLCASSPGGAGNTIYFGEGSWLTVV.

The CDR3 is CASSPGTSGTGELFF. The CDR3, as DNA: TGCGCCAGCAGCCCCGGGACTAGCGGCACCGGGGAGCTGTTTTTT. The genes are TRBV5-1 and TRBJ2-2; TRBD2 matches at 11 bases. Germline V gives CDR1 SGHRS, CDR2 YFSETQ. This CDR3 is built from 15 residues. Losses at the gene ends were 4 bases for V and 4 bases for J; bases not matched to a gene: 3.

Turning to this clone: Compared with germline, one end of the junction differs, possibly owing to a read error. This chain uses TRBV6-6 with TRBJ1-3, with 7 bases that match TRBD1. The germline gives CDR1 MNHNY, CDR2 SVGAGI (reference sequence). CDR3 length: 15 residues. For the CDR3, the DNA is TGTGCCAGCAGTGACTCGGGACAGACAAGAAACACCATATATTTT. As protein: CASSDSGQTRNTIYF.

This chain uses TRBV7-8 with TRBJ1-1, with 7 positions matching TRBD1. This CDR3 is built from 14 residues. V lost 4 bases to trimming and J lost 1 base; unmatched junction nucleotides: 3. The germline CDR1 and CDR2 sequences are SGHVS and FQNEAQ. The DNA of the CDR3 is TGTGCCAGCAGCTCCAACAGGGGGAACACTGAAGCTTTCTTT. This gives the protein CASSSNRGNTEAFF.

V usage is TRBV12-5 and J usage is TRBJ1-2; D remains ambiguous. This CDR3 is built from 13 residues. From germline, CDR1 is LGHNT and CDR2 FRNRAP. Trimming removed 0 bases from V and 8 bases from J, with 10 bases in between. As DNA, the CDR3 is TGTGCTAGTGGTTTGGTACAACGGAGCGGCTACACCTTC. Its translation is CASGLVQRSGYTF. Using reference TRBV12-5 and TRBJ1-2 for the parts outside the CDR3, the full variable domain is DARVTQTPRHKVTEMGQEVTMRCQPILGHNTVFWYRQTMMQGLELLAYFRNRAPLDDSGMPKDRFSAEMPDATLATLKIQPSEPRDSAVYFCASGLVQRSGYTFGSGTRLTVV.

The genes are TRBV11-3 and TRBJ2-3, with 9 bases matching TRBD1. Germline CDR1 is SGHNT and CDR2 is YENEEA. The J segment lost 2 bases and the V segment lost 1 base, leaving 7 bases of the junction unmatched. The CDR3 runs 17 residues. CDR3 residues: CASSLATGTGTTDTQYF. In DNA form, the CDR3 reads TGTGCCAGCAGCTTAGCCACCGGGACAGGGACCACAGATACGCAGTATTTT.

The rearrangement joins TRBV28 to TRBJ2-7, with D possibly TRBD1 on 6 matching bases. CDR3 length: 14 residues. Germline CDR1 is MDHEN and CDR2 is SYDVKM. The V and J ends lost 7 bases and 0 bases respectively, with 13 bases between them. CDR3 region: CASKPGTSSYEQYF. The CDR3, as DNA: TGTGCCAGCAAACCGGGGACAAGCTCCTACGAGCAGTACTTC.

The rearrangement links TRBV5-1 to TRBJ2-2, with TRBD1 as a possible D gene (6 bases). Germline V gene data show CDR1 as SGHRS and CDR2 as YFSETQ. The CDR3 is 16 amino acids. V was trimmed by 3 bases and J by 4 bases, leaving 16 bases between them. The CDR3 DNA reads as TGCGCCAGCAGCTCTCTACAGGGCGTCGGCACCGGGGAGCTGTTTTTT. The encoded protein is CASSSLQGVGTGELFF.

The CDR3 protein is CASSQGRGSYNEQFF. As DNA, the CDR3 is TGTGCCAGCAGTCAGGGGAGAGGTTCCTACAATGAGCAGTTCTTC. The chain joins TRBV27 to TRBJ2-1; D perhaps matches TRBD1 (6 bases). Germline lookup yields CDR1 MNHEY and CDR2 SMNVEV (reference sequence). The CDR3 spans 15 residues. V was pared by 5 bases and J by 1 base, with 12 bases between.

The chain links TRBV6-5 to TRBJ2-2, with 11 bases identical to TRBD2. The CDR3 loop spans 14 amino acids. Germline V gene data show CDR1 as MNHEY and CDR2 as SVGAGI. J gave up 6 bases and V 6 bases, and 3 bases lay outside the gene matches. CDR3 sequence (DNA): TGTGCCAGCAGGATGACTAGCGGGGCCGGGGAGCTGTTTTTT. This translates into CASRMTSGAGELFF.

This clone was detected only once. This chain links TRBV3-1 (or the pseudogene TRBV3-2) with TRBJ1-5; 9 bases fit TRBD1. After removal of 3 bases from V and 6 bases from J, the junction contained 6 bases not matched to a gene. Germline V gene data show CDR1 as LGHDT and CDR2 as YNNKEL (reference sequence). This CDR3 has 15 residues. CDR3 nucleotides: TGTGCCAGCAGCCAGGGGACAGGGTCCGGTCAGCCCCAGCATTTT. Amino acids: CASSQGTGSGQPQHF.

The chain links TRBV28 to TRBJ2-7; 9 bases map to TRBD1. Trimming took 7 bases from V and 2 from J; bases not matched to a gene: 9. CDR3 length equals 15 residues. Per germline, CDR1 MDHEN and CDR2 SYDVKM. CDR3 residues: CASITTGGITYEQYF. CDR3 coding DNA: TGTGCCAGCATCACCACAGGGGGCATAACCTACGAGCAGTACTTC.

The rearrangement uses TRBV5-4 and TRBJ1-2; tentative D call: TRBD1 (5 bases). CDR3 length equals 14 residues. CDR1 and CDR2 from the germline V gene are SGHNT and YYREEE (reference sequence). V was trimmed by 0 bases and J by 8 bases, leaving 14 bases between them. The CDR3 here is CASSLGREGTGYTF. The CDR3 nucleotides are TGTGCCAGCAGCTTGGGCAGGGAGGGTACGGGCTACACCTTC.

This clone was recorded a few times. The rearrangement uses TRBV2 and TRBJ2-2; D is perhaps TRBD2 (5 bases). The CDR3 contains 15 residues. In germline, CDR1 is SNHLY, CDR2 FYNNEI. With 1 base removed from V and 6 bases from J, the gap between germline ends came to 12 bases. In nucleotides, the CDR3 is TGTGCCAGCAGTGAAGGGAATCTAGCCCCCGGGGAGCTGTTTTTT. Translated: CASSEGNLAPGELFF.

CDR3 nucleotides: TGTGCCAGCAGCGTAGCTATTTCTAGCGGGACAGATACGCAGTATTTT. Amino acid sequence: CASSVAISSGTDTQYF. The V call is TRBV9, the J call TRBJ2-3; 8 bases line up with TRBD2. This CDR3 region has 16 residues. V lost 0 bases and J lost 3; bases outside the gene matches: 6. The V gene's germline CDR1 is SGDLS and CDR2 YYNGEE.

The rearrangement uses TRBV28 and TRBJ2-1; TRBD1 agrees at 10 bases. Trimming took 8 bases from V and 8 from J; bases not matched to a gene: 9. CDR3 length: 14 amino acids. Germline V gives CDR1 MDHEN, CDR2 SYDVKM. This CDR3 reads CASWGDRGWHEQFF. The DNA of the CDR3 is TGTGCCAGCTGGGGGGACAGGGGATGGCATGAGCAGTTCTTC. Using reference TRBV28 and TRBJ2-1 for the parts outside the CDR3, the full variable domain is DVKVTQSSRYLVKRTGEKVFLECVQDMDHENMFWYRQDPGLGLRLIYFSYDVKMKEKGDIPEGYSVSREKKERFSLILESASTNQTSMYLCASWGDRGWHEQFFGPGTRLTVL.

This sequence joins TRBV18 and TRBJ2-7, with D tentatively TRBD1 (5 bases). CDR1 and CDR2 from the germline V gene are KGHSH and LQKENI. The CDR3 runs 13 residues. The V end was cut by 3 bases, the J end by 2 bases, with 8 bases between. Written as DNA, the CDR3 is TGTGCCAGCTCACCCGGACAAACCTACGAGCAGTACTTC. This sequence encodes CASSPGQTYEQYF. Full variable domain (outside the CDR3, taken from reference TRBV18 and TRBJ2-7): NAGVMQNPRHLVRRRGQEARLRCSPMKGHSHVYWYRQLPEEGLKFMVYLQKENIIDESGMPKERFSAEFPKEGPSILRIQQVVRGDSAAYFCASSPGQTYEQYFGPGTRLTVT.

For the CDR3, the DNA is TGTGCCAGCAGTACGACAGTCTCTAACTATGGCTACACCTTC. It translates to CASSTTVSNYGYTF. This chain uses TRBV6-6 with TRBJ1-2; maybe TRBD1 (5 bases). The CDR3 covers 14 residues. Germline CDR1 and CDR2: MNHNY and SVGAGI (reference sequence). V was cut by 5 bases and J by 0 bases, with 10 bases left in between.

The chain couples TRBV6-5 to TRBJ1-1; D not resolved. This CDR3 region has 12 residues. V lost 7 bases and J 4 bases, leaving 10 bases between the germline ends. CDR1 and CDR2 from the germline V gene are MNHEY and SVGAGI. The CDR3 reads CASIPGVTEAFF. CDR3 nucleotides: TGTGCCAGCATCCCGGGAGTCACTGAAGCTTTCTTT.

The CDR3: CASSASGNYGYTF. The CDR3 nucleotides are TGTGCCAGCAGTGCTTCAGGGAACTATGGCTACACCTTC. The chain is built from TRBV2 and TRBJ1-2; possibly TRBD1 for D (5 bases). V lost 4 bases to trimming and J lost 2 bases, with 8 bases between them. From germline, CDR1 is SNHLY and CDR2 FYNNEI. The CDR3 runs to 13 residues.